This is a list of T cell receptor beta chains from one sample in a study of Ad26.COV2.S vaccination and SARS-CoV-2 variants. Using immunoSEQ multiplex PCR, the repertoire was profiled, and TCRdb retains in-frame clones only, with some absent. The sample shows approximately 150,000 clones, roughly 89% of them seen only once. The sample here was peripheral blood, taken after recovery from COVID-19. The origin of the receptors is a human donor who had recovered from COVID-19. Each CDR3 is given with its conserved first and last residue. D genes are given only for firm matches. Where a row states a size, it is once, few, many or the class of an expanded clone; other rows omit it.

clone_size: -; d_call: TRBD2; j_call: TRBJ2-7; v_call: TRBV11-2; cdr3_aa: CASSLTRGGPYEQYF; cdr3_nt: TGTGCCAGCAGCTTAACGCGGGGGGGCCCCTACGAGCAGTACTTC
clone_size: -; d_call: -; j_call: TRBJ1-4; v_call: TRBV7-9; cdr3_aa: CASKTGSFEKLFF; cdr3_nt: TGTGCCTCGAAGACCGGGTCTTTTGAAAAACTGTTTTTT
clone_size: -; d_call: -; j_call: TRBJ1-1; v_call: TRBV21-1; cdr3_aa: CASVQMNTEAFF; cdr3_nt: TGTGCCAGCGTACAGATGAACACTGAAGCTTTCTTT
clone_size: -; d_call: TRBD1; j_call: TRBJ1-3; v_call: TRBV9; cdr3_aa: CASSATGDGNTIYF; cdr3_nt: TGTGCCAGCAGCGCGACAGGGGACGGAAACACCATATATTTT
clone_size: -; d_call: -; j_call: TRBJ2-1; v_call: TRBV12-3/TRBV12-4; cdr3_aa: CASTFRGNEQFF; cdr3_nt: TGTGCCAGCACCTTTCGGGGTAATGAGCAGTTCTTC
clone_size: few; d_call: -; j_call: TRBJ2-7; v_call: TRBV5-5; cdr3_aa: CASSLRGGYEQYF; cdr3_nt: TGTGCCAGCAGCTTAAGAGGGGGCTACGAGCAGTACTTC
clone_size: -; d_call: -; j_call: TRBJ2-1; v_call: TRBV6-5; cdr3_aa: CASSSWTTGDEQFF; cdr3_nt: TGTGCCAGCAGTTCATGGACGACAGGAGATGAGCAGTTCTTC
clone_size: once; d_call: -; j_call: TRBJ2-3; v_call: TRBV5-4; cdr3_aa: CASSPSGTSTDTQYF; cdr3_nt: TGTGCCAGCAGTCCCTCGGGAACTAGCACAGATACGCAGTATTTT
clone_size: -; d_call: -; j_call: TRBJ2-7; v_call: TRBV28; cdr3_aa: CASSYIYEQYF; cdr3_nt: TGTGCCAGCAGTTATATTTACGAGCAGTACTTC
clone_size: -; d_call: TRBD1; j_call: TRBJ1-1; v_call: TRBV5-1; cdr3_aa: CASKGQGAYTEAFF; cdr3_nt: TGCGCCAGCAAAGGACAGGGGGCTTACACTGAAGCTTTCTTT
clone_size: -; d_call: TRBD2; j_call: TRBJ2-5; v_call: TRBV3-1/TRBV3-2; cdr3_aa: CASSLLAGGQTQYF; cdr3_nt: TGTGCCAGCAGCCTCCTAGCGGGGGGTCAGACCCAGTACTTC
clone_size: -; d_call: TRBD1; j_call: TRBJ2-1; v_call: TRBV5-1; cdr3_aa: CASSLGQGDHREQFF; cdr3_nt: TGCGCCAGCAGCTTGGGACAGGGAGATCATCGGGAGCAGTTCTTC
clone_size: -; d_call: TRBD2; j_call: TRBJ2-5; v_call: TRBV4-3; cdr3_aa: CASSPGGLAGGQETQYF; cdr3_nt: TGCGCCAGCAGCCCCGGGGGACTAGCGGGGGGGCAAGAGACCCAGTACTTC
clone_size: -; d_call: TRBD1; j_call: TRBJ1-2; v_call: TRBV5-8; cdr3_aa: CASTRDRVGGYTF; cdr3_nt: TGTGCCAGCACCCGGGACAGGGTCGGCGGCTACACCTTC